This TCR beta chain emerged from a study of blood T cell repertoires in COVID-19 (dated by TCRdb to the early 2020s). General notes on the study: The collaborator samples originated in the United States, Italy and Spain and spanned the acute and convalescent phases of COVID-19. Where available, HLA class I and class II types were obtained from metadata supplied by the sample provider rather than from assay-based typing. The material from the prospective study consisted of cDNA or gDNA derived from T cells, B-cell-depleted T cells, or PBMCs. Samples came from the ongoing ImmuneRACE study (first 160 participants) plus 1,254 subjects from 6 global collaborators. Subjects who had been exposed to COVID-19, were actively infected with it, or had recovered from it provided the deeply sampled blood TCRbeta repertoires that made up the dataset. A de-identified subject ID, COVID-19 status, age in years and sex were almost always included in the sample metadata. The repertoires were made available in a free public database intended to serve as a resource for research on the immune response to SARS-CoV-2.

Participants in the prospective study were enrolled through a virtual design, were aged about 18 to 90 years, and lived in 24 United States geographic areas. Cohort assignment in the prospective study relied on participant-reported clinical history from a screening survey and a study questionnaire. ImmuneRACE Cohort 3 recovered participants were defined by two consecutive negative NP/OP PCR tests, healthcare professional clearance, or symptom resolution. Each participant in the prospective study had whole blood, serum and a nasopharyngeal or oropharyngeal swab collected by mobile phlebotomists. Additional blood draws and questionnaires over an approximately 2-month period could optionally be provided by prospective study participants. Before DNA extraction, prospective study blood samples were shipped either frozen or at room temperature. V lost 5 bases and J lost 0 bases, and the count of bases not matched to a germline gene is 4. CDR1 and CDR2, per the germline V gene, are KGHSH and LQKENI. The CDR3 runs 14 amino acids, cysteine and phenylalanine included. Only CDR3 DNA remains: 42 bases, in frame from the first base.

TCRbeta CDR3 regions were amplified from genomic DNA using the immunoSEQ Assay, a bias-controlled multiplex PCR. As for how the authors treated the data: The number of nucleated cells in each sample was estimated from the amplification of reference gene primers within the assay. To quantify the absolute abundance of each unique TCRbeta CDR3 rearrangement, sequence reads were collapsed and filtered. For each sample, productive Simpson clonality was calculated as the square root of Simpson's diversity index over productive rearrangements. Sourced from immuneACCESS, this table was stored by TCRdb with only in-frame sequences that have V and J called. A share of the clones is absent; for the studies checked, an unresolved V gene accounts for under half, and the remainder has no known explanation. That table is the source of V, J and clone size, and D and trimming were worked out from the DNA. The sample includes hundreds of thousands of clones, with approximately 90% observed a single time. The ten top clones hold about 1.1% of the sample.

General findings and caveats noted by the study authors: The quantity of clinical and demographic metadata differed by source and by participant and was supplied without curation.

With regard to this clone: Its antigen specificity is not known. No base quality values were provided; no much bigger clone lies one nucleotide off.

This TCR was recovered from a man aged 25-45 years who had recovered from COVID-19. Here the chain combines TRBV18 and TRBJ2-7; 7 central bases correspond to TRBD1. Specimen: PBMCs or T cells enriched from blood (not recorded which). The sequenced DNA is TGTGCCAGCTCAGACAGGGCTTCCTCCTACGAGCAGTACTTC. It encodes CASSDRASSYEQYF.